The 2 T cell receptor beta chains below all came from one sample that was sequenced in a study of blood T cell repertoires in COVID-19. Produced via immunoSEQ multiplex PCR; TCRdb's table is partial and in-frame only. Of roughly 150,000 clones in the sample, 70% to 90% were seen once. Sequencing used peripheral blood. The receptors come from a man in his forties or fifties with acute or convalescent COVID-19.

The chain links TRBV18 to TRBJ1-2; 7 bases are shared with TRBD1. This CDR3 is built from 14 residues. Trimming at V came to 3 bases and at J to 5 bases, leaving 6 bases not matched to a gene. Germline lookup yields CDR1 KGHSH and CDR2 LQKENI. CDR3 amino acids: CASSPDRVRYGYTF. The CDR3 region has the DNA TGTGCCAGCTCACCCGACAGGGTTAGATATGGCTACACCTTC.

The genes are TRBV13 and TRBJ1-3; 9 bases are a match to TRBD1. The CDR3 runs to 14 residues. The V gene's germline CDR1 is PRHDT and CDR2 FYEKMQ (reference sequence). V was pared by 8 bases and J by 0 bases, with 2 bases of the junction left unmatched. CDR3 bases: TGTGCCAGCGACAGGGGGTACTCTGGAAACACCATATATTTT. This gives the protein CASDRGYSGNTIYF. Combining the CDR3 with reference TRBV13 and TRBJ1-3 gives the whole variable domain AAGVIQSPRHLIKEKRETATLKCYPIPRHDTVYWYQQGPGQDPQFLISFYEKMQSDKGSIPDRFSAQQFSDYHSELNMSSLELGDSALYFCASDRGYSGNTIYFGEGSWLTVV.